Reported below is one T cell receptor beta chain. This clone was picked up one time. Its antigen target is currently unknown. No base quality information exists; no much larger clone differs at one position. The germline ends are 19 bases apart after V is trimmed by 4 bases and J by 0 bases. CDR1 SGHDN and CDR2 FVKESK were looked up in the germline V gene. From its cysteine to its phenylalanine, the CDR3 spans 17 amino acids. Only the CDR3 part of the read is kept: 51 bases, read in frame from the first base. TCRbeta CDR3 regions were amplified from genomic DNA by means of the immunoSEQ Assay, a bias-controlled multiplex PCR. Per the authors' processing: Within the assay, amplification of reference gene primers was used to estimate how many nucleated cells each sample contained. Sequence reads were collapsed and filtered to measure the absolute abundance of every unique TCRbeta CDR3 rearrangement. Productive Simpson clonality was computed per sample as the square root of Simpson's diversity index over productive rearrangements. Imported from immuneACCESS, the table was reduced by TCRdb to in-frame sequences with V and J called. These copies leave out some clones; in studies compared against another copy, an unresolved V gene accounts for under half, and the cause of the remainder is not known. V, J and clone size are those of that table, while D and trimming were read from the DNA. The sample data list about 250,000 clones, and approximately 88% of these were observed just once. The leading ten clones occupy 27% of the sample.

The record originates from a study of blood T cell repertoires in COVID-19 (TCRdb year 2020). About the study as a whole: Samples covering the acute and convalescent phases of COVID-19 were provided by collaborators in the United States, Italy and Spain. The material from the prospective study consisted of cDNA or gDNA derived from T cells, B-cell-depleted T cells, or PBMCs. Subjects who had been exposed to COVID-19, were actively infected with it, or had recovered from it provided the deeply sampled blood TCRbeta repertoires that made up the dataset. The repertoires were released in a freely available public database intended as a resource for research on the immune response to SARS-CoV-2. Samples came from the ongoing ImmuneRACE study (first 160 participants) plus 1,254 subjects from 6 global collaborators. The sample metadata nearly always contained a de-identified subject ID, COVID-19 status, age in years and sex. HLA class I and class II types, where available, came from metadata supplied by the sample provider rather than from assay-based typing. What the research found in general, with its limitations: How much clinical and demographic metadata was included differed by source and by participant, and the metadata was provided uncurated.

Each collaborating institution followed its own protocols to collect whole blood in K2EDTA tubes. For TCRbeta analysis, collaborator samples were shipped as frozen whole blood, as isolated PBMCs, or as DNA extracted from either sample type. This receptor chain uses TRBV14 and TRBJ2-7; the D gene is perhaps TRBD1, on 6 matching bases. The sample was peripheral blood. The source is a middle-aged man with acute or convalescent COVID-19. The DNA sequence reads TGTGCCAGCAGCCCGAGTCCAGGGGAAAGTTACTCCTACGAGCAGTACTTC. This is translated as CASSPSPGESYSYEQYF.